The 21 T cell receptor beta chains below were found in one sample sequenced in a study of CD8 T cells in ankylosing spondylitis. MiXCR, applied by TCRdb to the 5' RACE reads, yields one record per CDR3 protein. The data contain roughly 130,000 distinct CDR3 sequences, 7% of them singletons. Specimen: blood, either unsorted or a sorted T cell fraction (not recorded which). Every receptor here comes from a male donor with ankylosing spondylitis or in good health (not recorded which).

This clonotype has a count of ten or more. The CDR3 nucleotides are TGTGCCAGTAGTCCTACCGGGACAGGGGGTAGCTCCTACGAGCAGTACTTC. Translation gives CASSPTGTGGSSYEQYF. The chain carries TRBV19 and TRBJ2-7, with 11 bases fitting TRBD1. Germline-derived CDR1 and CDR2 are LNHDA and SQIVND (reference sequence). The CDR3 totals 17 residues. The V segment lost 5 bases and the J segment 0 bases; nucleotides outside the gene matches: 9.

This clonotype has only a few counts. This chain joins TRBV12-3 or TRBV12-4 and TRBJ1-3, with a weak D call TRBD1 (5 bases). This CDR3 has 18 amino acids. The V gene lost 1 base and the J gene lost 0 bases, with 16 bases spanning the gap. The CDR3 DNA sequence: TGTGCCAGCAGTTTAGACGTTGGGGGACCGCGCTCTGGAAACACCATATATTTT. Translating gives CASSLDVGGPRSGNTIYF.

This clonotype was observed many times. The CDR3 nucleotides read TGTGCCAGCAGCTTTGGGTCCCCAGATACGCAGTATTTT. This encodes CASSFGSPDTQYF. This chain joins TRBV7-9 and TRBJ2-3, with D uncertain. Trimming left V 3 bases short and J 4 bases short, with 8 bases between. Germline V gene lookup returns CDR1 SEHNR and CDR2 FQNEAQ (reference sequence). CDR3 length: 13 residues.

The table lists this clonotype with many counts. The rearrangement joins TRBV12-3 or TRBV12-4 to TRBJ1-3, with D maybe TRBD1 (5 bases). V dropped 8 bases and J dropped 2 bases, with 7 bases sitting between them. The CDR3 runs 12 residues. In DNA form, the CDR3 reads TGTGCCAGCGGGACTCCTGGAAACACCATATATTTT. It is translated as CASGTPGNTIYF.

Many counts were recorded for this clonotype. The CDR3, as DNA: TGTGCCAGCAGTCGGACAGGGACCTTCGGATATGGCTACACCTTC. Translation gives CASSRTGTFGYGYTF. The chain joins TRBV2 to TRBJ1-2, with 8 bases that match TRBD1. The CDR3 runs to 15 residues. Germline values: CDR1 SNHLY, CDR2 FYNNEI. The ends lost 5 bases at V and 5 bases at J; junction bases unmatched: 10.

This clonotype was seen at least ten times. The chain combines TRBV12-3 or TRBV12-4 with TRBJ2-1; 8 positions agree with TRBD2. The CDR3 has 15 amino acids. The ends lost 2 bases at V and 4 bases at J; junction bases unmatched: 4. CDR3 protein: CASSLREGEYNEQFF. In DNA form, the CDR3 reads TGTGCCAGCAGTTTACGGGAGGGGGAATACAATGAGCAGTTCTTC.

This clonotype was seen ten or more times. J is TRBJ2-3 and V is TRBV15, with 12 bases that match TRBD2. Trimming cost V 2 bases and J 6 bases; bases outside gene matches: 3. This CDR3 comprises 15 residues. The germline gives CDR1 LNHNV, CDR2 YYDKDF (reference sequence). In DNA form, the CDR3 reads TGTGCCACCAGCAGACGGACTAGCGGGGTGGATACGCAGTATTTT. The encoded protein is CATSRRTSGVDTQYF.

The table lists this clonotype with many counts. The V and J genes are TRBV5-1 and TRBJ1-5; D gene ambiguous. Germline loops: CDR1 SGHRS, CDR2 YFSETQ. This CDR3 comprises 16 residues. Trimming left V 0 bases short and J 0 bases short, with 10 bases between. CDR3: CASSLVPGNSNQPQHF. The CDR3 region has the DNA TGCGCCAGCAGCTTGGTGCCCGGAAATAGCAATCAGCCCCAGCATTTT.

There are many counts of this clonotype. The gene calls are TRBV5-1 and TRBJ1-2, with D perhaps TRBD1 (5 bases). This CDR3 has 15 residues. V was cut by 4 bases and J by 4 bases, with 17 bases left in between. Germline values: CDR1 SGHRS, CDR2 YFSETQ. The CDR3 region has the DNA TGCGCCAGCAGCGGTGGCGGGGCCCTCGGCTATGGCTACACCTTC. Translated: CASSGGGALGYGYTF. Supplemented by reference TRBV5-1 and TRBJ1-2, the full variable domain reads KAGVTQTPRYLIKTRGQQVTLSCSPISGHRSVSWYQQTPGQGLQFLFEYFSETQRNKGNFPGRFSGRQFSNSRSEMNVSTLELGDSALYLCASSGGGALGYGYTFGSGTRLTVV.

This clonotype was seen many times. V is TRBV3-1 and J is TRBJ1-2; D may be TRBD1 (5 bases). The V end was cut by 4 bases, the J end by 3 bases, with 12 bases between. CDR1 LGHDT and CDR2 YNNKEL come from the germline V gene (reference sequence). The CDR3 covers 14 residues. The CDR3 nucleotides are TGTGCCAGCAGCCGGGAGGGGCAGTACTATGGCTACACCTTC. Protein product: CASSREGQYYGYTF.

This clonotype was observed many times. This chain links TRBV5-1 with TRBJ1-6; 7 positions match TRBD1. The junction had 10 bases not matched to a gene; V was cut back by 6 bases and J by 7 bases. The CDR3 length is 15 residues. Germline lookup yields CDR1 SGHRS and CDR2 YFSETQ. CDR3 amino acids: CASNPGGTANSPLHF. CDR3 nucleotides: TGCGCCAGCAACCCGGGGGGGACAGCCAATTCACCCCTCCACTTT. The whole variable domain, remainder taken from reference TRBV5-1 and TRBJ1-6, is KAGVTQTPRYLIKTRGQQVTLSCSPISGHRSVSWYQQTPGQGLQFLFEYFSETQRNKGNFPGRFSGRQFSNSRSEMNVSTLELGDSALYLCASNPGGTANSPLHFGNGTRLTVT.

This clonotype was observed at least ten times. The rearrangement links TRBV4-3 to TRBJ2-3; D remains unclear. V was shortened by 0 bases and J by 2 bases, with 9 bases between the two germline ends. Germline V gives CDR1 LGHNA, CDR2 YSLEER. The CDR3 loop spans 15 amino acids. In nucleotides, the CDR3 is TGCGCCAGCAGCCAAGATTCCCGCGTCACAGATACGCAGTATTTT. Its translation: CASSQDSRVTDTQYF.

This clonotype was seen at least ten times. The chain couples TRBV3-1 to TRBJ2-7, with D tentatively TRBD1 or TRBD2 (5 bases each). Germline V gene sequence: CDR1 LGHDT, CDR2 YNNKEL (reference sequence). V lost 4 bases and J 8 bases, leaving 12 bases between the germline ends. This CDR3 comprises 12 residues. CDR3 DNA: TGTGCCAGCAGCCGGGACGGATACAAGCAGTACTTC. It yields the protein CASSRDGYKQYF.

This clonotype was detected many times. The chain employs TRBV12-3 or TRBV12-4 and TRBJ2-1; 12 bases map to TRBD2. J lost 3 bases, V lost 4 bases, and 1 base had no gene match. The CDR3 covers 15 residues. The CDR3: CASSSLAGGYNEQFF. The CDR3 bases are TGTGCCAGCAGTTCACTAGCGGGAGGCTACAATGAGCAGTTCTTC.

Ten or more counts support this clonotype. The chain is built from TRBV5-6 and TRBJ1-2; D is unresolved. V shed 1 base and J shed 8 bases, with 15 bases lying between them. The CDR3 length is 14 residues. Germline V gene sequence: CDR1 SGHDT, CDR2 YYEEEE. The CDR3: CASSLLAGSSGYTF. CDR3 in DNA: TGTGCCAGCAGCTTGTTGGCAGGATCGTCGGGCTACACCTTC.

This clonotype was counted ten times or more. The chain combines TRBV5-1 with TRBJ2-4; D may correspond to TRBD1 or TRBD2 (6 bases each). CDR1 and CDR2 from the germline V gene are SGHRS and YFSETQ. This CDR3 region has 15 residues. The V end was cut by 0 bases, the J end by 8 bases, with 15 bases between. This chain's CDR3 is CASSLAPGAGDIQYF. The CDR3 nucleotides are TGCGCCAGCAGCTTGGCCCCGGGGGCCGGGGACATTCAGTACTTC.

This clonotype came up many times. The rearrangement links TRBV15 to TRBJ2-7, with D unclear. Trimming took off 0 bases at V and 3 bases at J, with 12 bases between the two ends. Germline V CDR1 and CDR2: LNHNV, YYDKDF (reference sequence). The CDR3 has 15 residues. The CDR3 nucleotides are TGTGCCACCAGCAGAGATCGGCAGACTTACTACGAGCAGTACTTC. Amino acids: CATSRDRQTYYEQYF.

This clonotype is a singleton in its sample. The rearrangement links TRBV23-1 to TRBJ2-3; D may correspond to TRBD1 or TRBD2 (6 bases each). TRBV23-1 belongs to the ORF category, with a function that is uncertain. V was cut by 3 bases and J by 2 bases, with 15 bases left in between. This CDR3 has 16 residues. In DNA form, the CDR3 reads TGCGCCAGCAGTCATGGGGGGCAGGTGGTCACAGATACGCAGTATTTT. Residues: CASSHGGQVVTDTQYF.

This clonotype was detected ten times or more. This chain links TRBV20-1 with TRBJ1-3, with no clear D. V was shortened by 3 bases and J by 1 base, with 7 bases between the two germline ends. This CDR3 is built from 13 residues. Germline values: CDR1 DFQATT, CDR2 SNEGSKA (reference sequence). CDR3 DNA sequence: TGCAGTGCTAGTGTGGGGTCTGGAAACACCATATATTTT. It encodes CSASVGSGNTIYF.

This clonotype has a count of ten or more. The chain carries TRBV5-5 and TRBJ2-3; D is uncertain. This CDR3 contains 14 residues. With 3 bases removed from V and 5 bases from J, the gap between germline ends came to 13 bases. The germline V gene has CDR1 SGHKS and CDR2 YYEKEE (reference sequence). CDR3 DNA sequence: TGTGCCAGCAGCTCTGGCCAGGCCGAAGATACGCAGTATTTT. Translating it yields CASSSGQAEDTQYF.

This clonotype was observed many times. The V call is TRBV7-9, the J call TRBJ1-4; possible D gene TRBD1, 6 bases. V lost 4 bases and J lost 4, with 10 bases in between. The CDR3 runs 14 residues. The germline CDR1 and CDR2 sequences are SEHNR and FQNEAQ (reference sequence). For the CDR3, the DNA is TGTGCCAGCAGCTCTCAGGGGATTAATGAAAAACTGTTTTTT. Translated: CASSSQGINEKLFF.